This entry features one T cell receptor beta chain sequence. The germline gives CDR1 GTSNPN, CDR2 SVGIG (reference sequence). The CDR3 is 14 residues long. Losses at the gene ends were 1 base for V and 4 bases for J; bases not matched to a gene: 5. This specimen comes from a study of cytomegalovirus exposure and HLA in healthy donors. This PCR relied on a set of 60 Vbeta primers and 13 Jbeta primers. Only in-frame clones appear in the TCRdb table, and some are missing; sequencing was by immunoSEQ multiplex PCR. The sample holds some 150,000 clones; approximately 80% are singletons and the top ten take around 3.5%.

This sequence originates from a man younger than 40 in good health and CMV-seropositive. This sequence joins TRBV30 and TRBJ2-7; 9 bases are a match to TRBD2. The sequenced material came from PBMCs. The CDR3 DNA follows: TGTGCCTGGAGTGAGGGCGGGGGGGCTTACGAGCAGTACTTC. As protein: CAWSEGGGAYEQYF. The whole variable domain, remainder taken from reference TRBV30 and TRBJ2-7, is SQTIHQWPATLVQPVGSPLSLECTVEGTSNPNLYWYRQAAGRGLQLLFYSVGIGQISSEVPQNLSASRPQDRQFILSSKKLLLSDSGFYLCAWSEGGGAYEQYFGPGTRLTVT.